The subject of this entry is one T cell receptor beta chain. Its antigen target is currently unknown. The library relied on 5' RACE. For each TCR library, approximately 3.5 ug of total RNA was used. For each sample, cDNA was synthesized in eight separate reactions using SMARTScribe reverse transcriptase. During cDNA synthesis, template switching introduced unique molecular identifiers that contained a 6-nucleotide sample barcode. TCRalpha and TCRbeta cDNA was amplified by two nested PCRs of around 16 and 10 cycles, with bead purification after each PCR. Before amplification, the cDNA was treated with uracil DNA-glycosylase and purified using the QIAquick PCR purification kit. The second PCR added Illumina TruSeq-compatible adapters along with sample-specific barcodes. TapeStation and Qubit were used to check library quality and concentration, and 4 to 6 ng of each library was pooled. The pooled libraries were sequenced with 2 x 100 bp reads and custom sequencing primers on an Illumina HiSeq2500 single-index Rapid Run. Concerning the study's data processing: MiGEC version 1.2.6 was used for UMI-based consensus assembly, which corrected PCR and sequencing errors. MiXCR version 2.1.1 handled V(D)J alignment, clonotype assembly and CDR3 extraction. Normalisation of gene usage, clonotype sharing and MAIT/NKT TCR abundance was achieved by analysing the top 1000, 10 000 and 20 000 clonotypes per sample. Diversity was computed as the inverse Simpson index with the vegan R package after downsampling to 27 000 UMIs. Statistical testing used paired Mann-Whitney U tests on the discordant twin pairs and applied Benjamini-Hochberg correction for multiple testing. TCRdb reprocessed the reads and provides one entry for every CDR3 protein sequence; no DNA is given. What appears here as the V and J calls and clone size reflects TCRdb's work, not the paper's. The data table for this sample lists over 100,000 distinct CDR3 sequences. Over 10% of the sample lies in the top ten.

From each donor, an approximately 2.3 ml peripheral blood sample was collected into PAXgene tubes and kept at -80 degrees C. Without any T cell sorting, total RNA was extracted from whole blood using the PAXgene blood miRNA kit on an automated QIAcube. Peripheral blood from monozygotic twin pairs, either concordant or discordant for inflammatory bowel disease, underwent deep TCRalpha and TCRbeta repertoire profiling that used unique molecular barcoding. For every twin pair, smoking habits were documented, and each individual was categorised as a current, former or never smoker. The data belong to a study of monozygotic twins with inflammatory bowel disease (dated by TCRdb to between 2017 and 2020). Looking at the study overall: In total, roughly 28 monozygotic twin pairs made up the full study: 19 Danish pairs, all IBD-discordant, plus nine German pairs, of which four were IBD-concordant and five were IBD-discordant. Each individual had, on average, about 151 000 unique TCRalpha sequences and 181 000 unique TCRbeta sequences available for analysis. Disease-associated traits were sought mainly through comparisons between IBD patients and their genetically identical healthy co-twins within discordant pairs. Beyond this particular receptor, the publication reports: Because patients were on differing immunosuppressive treatments, the repertoires may have picked up extra background noise and inter-individual variability. Measured by the inverse Simpson index, TCRbeta repertoire diversity was lower in IBD patients than in their healthy co-twins. Different T cell subtypes could not be distinguished in the analysis. Concordant and discordant twins showed no difference in repertoire similarity, possibly because of limited statistical power. No single strong signal or clonotype linked to IBD turned up in the results, so the idea that one exists was not supported. IBD patients shared fewer clonotypes with other individuals than healthy twins did, most markedly in patients showing signs of disease activity.

The specimen sequenced was blood. This TCR came from a human donor with ulcerative colitis or Crohn's disease, or a healthy co-twin of an affected twin (not recorded which).

Here the CDR3 is given as CATSNSGKTYNEQFF. The rearranged segments are TRBV15 and TRBJ2-1; as DNA is missing, the TRBD2 call by TCRdb cannot be tested. CDR1 and CDR2 are read off the germline V gene (reference sequence) as LNHNV and YYDKDF. Inclusive of the bounding cysteine and phenylalanine, the CDR3 is 15 residues long. No DNA appears here.